This T cell receptor beta chain emerged from a study of Tregs in tolerant kidney transplant recipients. The protocol was immunoSEQ multiplex PCR, while the TCRdb copy is restricted to in-frame clones and leaves out a portion. The table lists 90,000 to 150,000 clones, about 90% of them singletons, with over 0.5% in the top ten. Germline V CDR1 and CDR2: MNHNS, SASEGT. The CDR3 has 15 residues. Trimming shortened V by 7 bases and J by 3 bases, and 16 bases separated the two germline ends. The TCR comes from a human donor in good health. The chain employs TRBV6-1 and TRBJ1-3; D is uncertain. Sequencing was done on a sample of CD4+ T cells from blood. Here the CDR3 DNA reads TGTGCCAGCAACAAGGCGTCTCTGATTGGAAACACCATATATTTT. Translation gives CASNKASLIGNTIYF.